This T cell receptor beta chain stems from a study of T cells in localized non-small cell lung cancer. Clones were sequenced by immunoSEQ multiplex PCR, and TCRdb holds only the in-frame ones, with some missing. Here the sample spans about 75,000 clones, around 82% being singletons. This TCR came from a female donor at least 60 years old with stage I lung adenocarcinoma. Here the sequenced sample was peripheral blood, taken before any cancer treatment.

The CDR3 here is CASRDRDRGPDTQYF. The CDR3 coding sequence is TGTGCCAGCAGGGACCGGGACAGGGGACCAGATACGCAGTATTTT. The chain joins TRBV2 to TRBJ2-3; 10 bases are shared with TRBD1. The germline CDR1 and CDR2 sequences are SNHLY and FYNNEI. V lost 6 bases, J lost 4 bases, and 7 bases stayed unmatched. The length of the CDR3 is 15 residues.